This T cell receptor (beta chain) was obtained from a study of cytotoxic CD8 clonotypes in ibrutinib-treated CLL. Study-level information: Approximately 25 partial and 2 complete responses; at median 68 months, approximately 15 remitted, about twelve progressed.

Of note for this clone: What it binds is unknown.

Study-wide points: Clonality grew at ibrutinib response; at progression, it decreased back toward baseline. The times at which samples were taken varied between sustained-remission and progressing patients.

The sequencing depth, 1 in 200,000 to 1 in 1 million T cells, was the target. Profiled with immunoSEQ multiplex PCR; TCRdb holds only in-frame clones, not every one. The repertoire has 150,000 or so clones, 60% to 80% of them found once; the top ten carry about 29%. The V gene's germline CDR1 is SGHTA and CDR2 FQGNSA. V was clipped by 5 bases and J by 0 bases; unmatched bases: 15. The CDR3 extends over 19 amino acids. Material: PBMCs, obtained after 12 months of ibrutinib treatment. The chain couples TRBV7-2 to TRBJ2-2; TRBD1 aligns across 7 bases. The receptor comes from a human donor with chronic lymphocytic leukemia. The CDR3 nucleotides are TGTGCCAGCAGCCTACCGAGCGCCGGGACAGAGACGAACACCGGGGAGCTGTTTTTT. This sequence encodes CASSLPSAGTETNTGELFF.